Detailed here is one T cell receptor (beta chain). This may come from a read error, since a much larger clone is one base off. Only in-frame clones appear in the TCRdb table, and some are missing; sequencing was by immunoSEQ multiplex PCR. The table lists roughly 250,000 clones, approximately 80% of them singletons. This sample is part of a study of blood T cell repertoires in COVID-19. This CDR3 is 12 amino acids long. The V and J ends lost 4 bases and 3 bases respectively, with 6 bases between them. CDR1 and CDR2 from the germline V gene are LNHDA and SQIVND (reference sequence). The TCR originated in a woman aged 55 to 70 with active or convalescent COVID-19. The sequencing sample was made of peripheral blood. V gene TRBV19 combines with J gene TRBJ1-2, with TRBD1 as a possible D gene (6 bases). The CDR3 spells CASSTGDYGYTF. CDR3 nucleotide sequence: TGTGCCAGTAGTACAGGGGACTATGGCTACACCTTC.